The T cell receptor beta chain under discussion was sequenced for a study of blood T cell repertoires in COVID-19. Some clones are missing from TCRdb's copy, which holds only in-frame ones; the method was immunoSEQ multiplex PCR. In the table there are 100,000 to 150,000 clones, roughly four fifths of which are singletons. Material: peripheral blood. The source is a woman aged 45-59 years with acute or convalescent COVID-19.

CDR3 coding DNA: TGCGCCAGCAGCTCCTTGGCCCCTTCTAGCGCTACTAGCACAGATACGCAGTATTTT. It encodes CASSSLAPSSATSTDTQYF. The chain recombines TRBV5-1 with TRBJ2-3; D is perhaps TRBD2 (6 bases). The germline V and J ends were trimmed by 3 bases and 0 bases, with 23 bases remaining between them. This CDR3 contains 19 residues. The germline CDR1 and CDR2 sequences are SGHRS and YFSETQ.